One and the same sample provided the 21 T cell receptor beta chains below, sequenced in a study of shared clonotypes between healthy human individuals. The repertoire was sequenced with immunoSEQ multiplex PCR; TCRdb's copy has only in-frame clones and lacks some. The sample comprises over a million clones, roughly 74% of which are singletons, and 0.6% to 0.75% rests with the top ten. Sample: memory CD4+ T cells from PBMCs. Subset in this sample: CD45RA-negative fraction. These receptors were collected from a man aged 18 to 30 in good health. Some clones in this sample may be carry-over from other donors' samples.

This chain links TRBV7-2 with TRBJ1-1; D is ambiguous. The CDR3 sequence is 16 residues long. In germline, CDR1 is SGHTA, CDR2 FQGNSA. Trimming took off 0 bases at V and 1 base at J, with 12 bases between the two ends. The CDR3 bases are TGTGCCAGCAGCTTAGCCGTTCTTGTGGGGAACACTGAAGCTTTCTTT. It encodes CASSLAVLVGNTEAFF. The entire variable domain, with the rest obtained from reference TRBV7-2 and TRBJ1-1, is as follows: GAGVSQSPSNKVTEKGKDVELRCDPISGHTALYWYRQSLGQGLEFLIYFQGNSAPDKSGLPSDRFSAERTGGSVSTLTIQRTQQEDSAVYLCASSLAVLVGNTEAFFGQGTRLTVV.

V is TRBV9 and J is TRBJ2-2; TRBD2 aligns across 12 bases. CDR1 and CDR2 from the germline V gene are SGDLS and YYNGEE. Losses at the gene ends were 3 bases for V and 1 base for J; bases not matched to a gene: 7. The length of the CDR3 is 18 residues. CDR3 DNA: TGTGCCAGCAGCGAAGGTCCGGGACTAGCGGGGAACACCGGGGAGCTGTTTTTT. Translating it yields CASSEGPGLAGNTGELFF.

The rearrangement links TRBV10-3 to TRBJ1-1; 10 bases match TRBD1. This CDR3 comprises 14 residues. Germline assignment: CDR1 ENHRY and CDR2 SYGVKD. V was pared by 6 bases and J by 7 bases, with 8 bases of the junction left unmatched. The CDR3 sequence: CAISVDRGRSEAFF. CDR3 nucleotide sequence: TGTGCCATCAGCGTGGACAGGGGGAGAAGTGAAGCTTTCTTT.

V usage is TRBV7-6 and J usage is TRBJ2-7, with a tentative D call TRBD1 (6 bases). The germline CDR1 and CDR2 sequences are SGHVS and FNYEAQ. With 5 bases removed from V and 0 bases from J, the gap between germline ends came to 8 bases. The CDR3 has 13 amino acids. In DNA form, the CDR3 reads TGTGCCAGCAGCCGCAGGGGCTCCTACGAGCAGTACTTC. The encoded protein is CASSRRGSYEQYF.

This rearrangement joins TRBV5-8 to TRBJ2-7; the match to TRBD1 covers 7 bases. J lost 4 bases, V lost 6 bases, and 4 bases had no gene match. CDR1 is SGHTS, CDR2 YDEGEE, per germline. There are 12 residues in the CDR3. DNA for the CDR3: TGTGCCAGCAACAGGGACAGTTACGAGCAGTACTTC. It translates to CASNRDSYEQYF.

This chain uses TRBV9 with TRBJ2-1; 10 nucleotides agree with TRBD2. Germline assignment: CDR1 SGDLS and CDR2 YYNGEE. The trim removed 3 bases at V and 7 bases at J, leaving 4 bases unmatched. The CDR3 is made up of 14 amino acids. DNA for the CDR3: TGTGCCAGCAGCGCTAGCGGGAGTGAAAATGAGCAGTTCTTC. It encodes CASSASGSENEQFF.

J is TRBJ2-2 and V is TRBV7-3; D perhaps matches TRBD1 (5 bases). The CDR3 is 14 residues long. Germline CDR1 SGHTA, CDR2 FQGTGA. V gave up 5 bases and J gave up 4 bases, with 11 bases separating them. The CDR3 loop is CASSQGHLTGELFF. CDR3 coding DNA: TGTGCCAGCAGCCAAGGACACCTCACCGGGGAGCTGTTTTTT.

The chain couples TRBV27 to TRBJ1-1; 8 positions match TRBD1. J lost 5 bases, V lost 9 bases, and 8 bases had no gene match. Germline loops: CDR1 MNHEY, CDR2 SMNVEV (reference sequence). The CDR3 covers 13 residues. DNA of the CDR3: TGTGCCAGTAGAACAGGGGGGAGGACTGAAGCTTTCTTT. As protein: CASRTGGRTEAFF.

The V call is TRBV2, the J call TRBJ1-2; the D is unclear. The germline V gene encodes CDR1 SNHLY and CDR2 FYNNEI. There are 15 residues in the CDR3. Trimming removed 1 base at V and 7 bases at J, with 16 bases between. CDR3 region: CASSEDQLIIGGYTF. The CDR3 coding sequence is TGTGCCAGCAGTGAAGACCAACTTATTATAGGTGGCTACACCTTC. Complete variable domain (other parts from reference TRBV2 and TRBJ1-2): EPEVTQTPSHQVTQMGQEVILRCVPISNHLYFYWYRQILGQKVEFLVSFYNNEISEKSEIFDDQFSVERPDGSNFTLKIRSTKLEDSAMYFCASSEDQLIIGGYTFGSGTRLTVV.

V gene TRBV15 combines with J gene TRBJ2-3, with 12 bases that match TRBD2. CDR3 size: 17 residues. V gave up 5 bases and J gave up 3 bases; unmatched junction bases: 9. The germline V gene encodes CDR1 LNHNV and CDR2 YYDKDF (reference sequence). Here the CDR3 reads CATSRRLAGARTDTQYF. The CDR3 nucleotides are TGTGCCACCAGCCGTAGACTAGCGGGAGCGAGAACAGATACGCAGTATTTT.

This chain connects TRBV28 to TRBJ2-3; TRBD2 matches at 8 bases. With 2 bases clipped from V and 7 bases from J, the junction kept 8 bases outside the gene matches. This CDR3 has 15 amino acids. In germline, CDR1 is MDHEN, CDR2 SYDVKM. Here the CDR3 DNA reads TGTGCCAGCAGTTTAGGGGCGGGAGGTATATATACGCAGTATTTT. Amino acid sequence: CASSLGAGGIYTQYF.

J is TRBJ2-5 and V is TRBV18; a possible D gene is TRBD1 (7 bases). V lost 8 bases and J 1 base, leaving 11 bases between the germline ends. The CDR3 runs to 13 residues. In germline, CDR1 is KGHSH, CDR2 LQKENI. The CDR3 DNA is TGTGCCAGCGGAGGGACAGCCCAAGAGACCCAGTACTTC. Its translation is CASGGTAQETQYF.

Points on this clone: This same CDR3 is encoded by further DNA sequences in the sample. CDR3 sequence: CASSSSLNTEAFF. Written as DNA, the CDR3 is TGTGCCAGCAGCTCATCACTGAACACTGAAGCTTTCTTT. The rearrangement joins TRBV7-3 to TRBJ1-1; no clear D. There are 13 residues in the CDR3. Trimming removed 4 bases from V and 0 bases from J, with 6 bases in between. Germline lookup yields CDR1 SGHTA and CDR2 FQGTGA.

The rearrangement links TRBV6-5 to TRBJ2-5; D is perhaps TRBD2 (6 bases). The CDR3 consists of 14 residues. Germline values: CDR1 MNHEY, CDR2 SVGAGI. V lost 6 bases to trimming and J lost 4 bases, with 15 bases between them. The CDR3 bases are TGTGCCAGCAGAAAGCAGCGGAGGGGAGAGACCCAGTACTTC. Its protein product is CASRKQRRGETQYF.

The chain carries TRBV28 and TRBJ1-2; D is uncertain. CDR3 length: 14 amino acids. Trimming pared 4 bases from V and 8 bases from J, leaving 17 bases between. In germline, CDR1 is MDHEN, CDR2 SYDVKM. CDR3 DNA: TGTGCCAGCAGTTCCCCCCCGGCAGGAGGCGGCTACACCTTC. Encoded protein: CASSSPPAGGGYTF.

The rearrangement links TRBV5-1 to TRBJ2-3, with TRBD1 as a possible D gene (5 bases). With 4 bases removed from V and 3 bases from J, the gap between germline ends came to 15 bases. Germline-derived CDR1 and CDR2 are SGHRS and YFSETQ. This CDR3 has 15 residues. The CDR3 DNA follows: TGCGCCAGCAGCCCCGGACATATTGGGACAGATACGCAGTATTTT. Translation: CASSPGHIGTDTQYF.

A remark on this clone: It differs at one base from a far larger clone, so likely a read error. Other DNA sequences in this specimen translate into the identical CDR3. The chain joins TRBV29-1 to TRBJ2-1; 7 bases line up with TRBD2. The germline gives CDR1 SQVTM, CDR2 ANQGSEA. The J segment lost 3 bases and the V segment lost 4 bases, leaving 12 bases of the junction unmatched. This CDR3 comprises 16 residues. Written as DNA, the CDR3 is TGCAGCGTTGTGACTAGTCTAGCGGAGCACTACAATGAGCAGTTCTTC. Translating it yields CSVVTSLAEHYNEQFF.

The chain has TRBV9 and TRBJ2-2; 15 bases match TRBD2. The germline V gene has CDR1 SGDLS and CDR2 YYNGEE. Trimming cost V 3 bases and J 9 bases; bases outside gene matches: 9. The CDR3 is 17 residues long. As DNA, the CDR3 is TGTGCCAGCAGCGCCGGGACTAGCGGGGGGATTGTTCGGGAGCTGTTTTTT. It encodes CASSAGTSGGIVRELFF.

This sequence joins TRBV2 and TRBJ2-1; TRBD2 might be the D (6 bases). The CDR3 sequence is 11 residues long. V dropped 3 bases and J dropped 13 bases, with 10 bases sitting between them. Germline CDR1 is SNHLY and CDR2 is FYNNEI. CDR3 in DNA: TGTGCCAGCAGTGATAGCGGTTACCAGTTCTTC. Translated: CASSDSGYQFF. The whole variable domain, filled in from reference TRBV2 and TRBJ2-1, reads EPEVTQTPSHQVTQMGQEVILRCVPISNHLYFYWYRQILGQKVEFLVSFYNNEISEKSEIFDDQFSVERPDGSNFTLKIRSTKLEDSAMYFCASSDSGYQFFGPGTRLTVL.

The chain links TRBV11-2 to TRBJ2-7, with 8 bases aligning to TRBD2. The CDR3 sequence is 16 residues long. V gave up 0 bases and J gave up 2 bases; unmatched junction bases: 6. CDR1 and CDR2 (germline): SGHAT, FQNNGV. The CDR3: CASSLDHISGTYEQYF. The CDR3 DNA sequence: TGTGCCAGCAGCTTAGATCATATTAGCGGGACCTACGAGCAGTACTTC.

The CDR3 nucleotides are TGTGCCAGCTCGGAAAGGGGTGCTCGGGAGACCCAGTACTTC. This sequence encodes CASSERGARETQYF. This chain connects TRBV27 to TRBJ2-5, with D perhaps TRBD1 (5 bases). Germline V gene data show CDR1 as MNHEY and CDR2 as SMNVEV (reference sequence). This CDR3 comprises 14 residues. Trimming removed 8 bases from V and 5 bases from J, with 18 bases in between.